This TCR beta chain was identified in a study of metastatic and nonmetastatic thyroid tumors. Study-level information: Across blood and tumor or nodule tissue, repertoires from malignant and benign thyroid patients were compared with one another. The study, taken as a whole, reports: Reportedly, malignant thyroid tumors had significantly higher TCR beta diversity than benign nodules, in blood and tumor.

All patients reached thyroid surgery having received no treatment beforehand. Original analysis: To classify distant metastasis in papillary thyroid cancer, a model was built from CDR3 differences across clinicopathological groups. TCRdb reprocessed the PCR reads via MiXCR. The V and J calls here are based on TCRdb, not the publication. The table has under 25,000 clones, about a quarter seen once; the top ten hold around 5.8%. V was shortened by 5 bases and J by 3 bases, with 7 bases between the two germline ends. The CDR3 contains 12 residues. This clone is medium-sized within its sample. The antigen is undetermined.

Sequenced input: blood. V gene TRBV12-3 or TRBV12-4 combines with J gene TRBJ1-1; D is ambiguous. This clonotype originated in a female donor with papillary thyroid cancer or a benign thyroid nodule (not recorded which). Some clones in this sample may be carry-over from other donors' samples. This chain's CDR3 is CASSPRYTEAFF. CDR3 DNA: TGTGCCAGCAGTCCAAGGTACACTGAAGCTTTCTTT.